This T cell receptor beta chain was captured in a study of identical twins listed by TCRdb under 2016. Context from the whole study: TCR alpha and beta repertoires from monozygotic twins, unrelated adults of various ages and cord blood were deep-sequenced to test whether fetal clonotypes persist. To rule out contamination, the twin experiments were replicated at different times with different library preparation protocols.

The receptor library was made with 5' RACE. The run used an Illumina HiSeq 2000. A universal primer binding site was introduced by template switching, and a unique molecular identifier was present in the final cDNA, enabling accurate counting of TCR cDNA molecules. Specific primers in the conserved constant-segment region were used to synthesize first-strand cDNA for TCR alpha and beta chains. To control for contamination, every cDNA library carried two barcodes: a SMART-Mk sample barcode plus Illumina barcodes. TruSeq adapter sequences along with Illumina sample barcodes were introduced in two successive PCR steps. The TCR alpha and beta cDNA libraries were sequenced on the Illumina HiSeq platform using custom primers. The authors processed their data as follows. Raw reads were processed with MiGEC to extract unique molecular identifiers, and MiXCR was used to determine CDR3 positions. For each individual, recombination models were inferred using an EM algorithm with the repgenHMM and IGoR tools. The tcR package in R was used for shared clonotype analysis, with sharing normalized by the product of cloneset sizes. To study raw recombination free of thymic and clonal selection effects, out-of-frame nonproductive sequences were analyzed. TCRdb trimmed the raw reads at Q25, called clones with MiXCR and kept productive beta chains. Each CDR3 protein appears once, grouped with its most common genes and DNA. Here the V and J calls rest on TCRdb's processing, not on the authors' analysis. The sample table lists about 220,000 distinct CDR3 sequences, around 7.6% of them with a count of one. The ten largest make up around 5.4% of the sample.

This clonotype was recorded many times. The clone's antigen remains unknown. Per-nucleotide qualities are absent, and no much larger clonotype sits a single base away. Only healthy Caucasian donors were included. The twin cohort comprised three pairs of female monozygotic twins, all aged roughly 18 to 30 years. Positive isolation kits from Invitrogen were used to isolate the CD4+ and CD8+ T cell populations. CDR1 and CDR2 were assigned from the germline V gene (reference sequence) as LNHNV and YYDKDF. The V end loses 0 bases and the J end loses 4 bases, and a stretch of 8 bases separates them. The CDR3 numbers 14 residues from cysteine through phenylalanine. The entry retains the CDR3 DNA only, 42 bases that are in frame from base 1. Points the paper makes about the study in general: A weaker excess of twin sharing was found in beta out-of-frame sequences because the signal-to-noise ratio was lowered by fewer shared sequences. Compared with coincidental sharing between unrelated individuals, out-of-frame TCR alpha sequences shared between twins showed an excess of sequences with low generation probability. Invariant T cells such as MAIT and iNKT could partly confound zero-insertion analyses, although diverse VJ usage argued against such confounding for most clonotypes. Fewer insertions were carried by abundant cord blood beta clonotypes, a similar but weaker trend appeared in young adult naive repertoires, and no such trend appeared in memory repertoires. Recombination models systematically underestimated out-of-frame TCR alpha sharing in monozygotic twins but agreed with sharing between unrelated individuals. Because the same donors could not be followed over many years, the conclusions relied on cross-sectional statistical analysis.

These records were also assigned to another study, of yellow fever vaccine responses in identical twins. The second paper further reports: According to the authors, the vaccine-induced T cell response in identical twins seemed to be partly convergent and partly specific to each individual. In identical twins, the study followed T cell clones that responded to the vaccine with precision.

The sequenced material came from CD8+ T cells sorted from blood. The V and J genes are TRBV15 and TRBJ2-3; confidence is insufficient to name the D gene. The sequence was collected from a young woman in good health. The CDR3 loop reads CATSRESRSDTQYF. The nucleotide sequence reads as follows: TGTGCCACCAGCAGAGAGAGTAGGTCAGATACGCAGTATTTT.